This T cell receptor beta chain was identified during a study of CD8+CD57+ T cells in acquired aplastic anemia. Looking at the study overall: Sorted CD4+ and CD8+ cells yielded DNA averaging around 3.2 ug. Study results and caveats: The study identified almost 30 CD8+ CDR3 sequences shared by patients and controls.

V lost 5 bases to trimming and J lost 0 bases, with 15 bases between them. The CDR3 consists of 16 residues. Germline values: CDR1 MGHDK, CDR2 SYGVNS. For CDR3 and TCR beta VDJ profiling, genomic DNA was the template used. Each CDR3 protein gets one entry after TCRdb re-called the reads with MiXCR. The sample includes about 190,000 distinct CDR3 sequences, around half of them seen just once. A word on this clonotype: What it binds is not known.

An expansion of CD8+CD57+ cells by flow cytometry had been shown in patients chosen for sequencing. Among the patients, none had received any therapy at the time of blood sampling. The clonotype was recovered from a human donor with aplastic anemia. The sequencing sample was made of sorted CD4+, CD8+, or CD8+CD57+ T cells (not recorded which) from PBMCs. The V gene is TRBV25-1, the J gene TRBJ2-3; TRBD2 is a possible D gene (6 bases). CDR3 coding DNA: TGTGCCAGCAGTCCCTATAGCGGATTTAGCACAGATACGCAGTATTTT. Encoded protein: CASSPYSGFSTDTQYF.